This T cell receptor (beta chain) was obtained from a study of T-cell memory formation after mild COVID-19. Across the whole study: TCR clustering was largely donor specific. Regarding the study as a whole: CD4+ contracting clones were found mainly in CM and EM, and CD8+ ones in EMRA. CD4+ bias marked clones expanding day 15 to 37, unlike balanced contracting clones.

V shed 0 bases and J 1 base; nucleotides not matched to a gene: 3. Germline values: CDR1 MNHEY, CDR2 SMNVEV (reference sequence). CDR3 length equals 16 residues. One entry per CDR3 protein results from TCRdb running MiXCR on the 5' RACE reads. Among around 5,000 distinct CDR3 sequences listed, under 55% were seen once. With respect to this clonotype: Its specificity is not known.

The TCR sequence derives from an adult who had mild COVID-19 (a few samples of this study predate the infection). Cell type and time point are not known. J is TRBJ2-5 and V is TRBV27; TRBD2 agrees at 9 bases. The sample comprised PBMCs or a T cell subset sorted from them (not recorded which). The CDR3 DNA is TGTGCCAGCAGTTTATCACCAGCGGGGGGCCAAGAGACCCAGTACTTC. Translation: CASSLSPAGGQETQYF.